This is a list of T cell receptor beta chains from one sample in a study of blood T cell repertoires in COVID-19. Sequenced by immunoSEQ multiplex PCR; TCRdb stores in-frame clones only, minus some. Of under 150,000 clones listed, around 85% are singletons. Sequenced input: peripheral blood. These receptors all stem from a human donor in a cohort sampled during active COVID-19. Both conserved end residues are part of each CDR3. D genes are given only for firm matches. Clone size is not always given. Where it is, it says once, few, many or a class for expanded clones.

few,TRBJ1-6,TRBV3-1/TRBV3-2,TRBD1,CASSPRQGGVRNSPLHF,TGTGCCAGCAGCCCGCGACAGGGTGGGGTTCGTAATTCACCCCTCCACTTT
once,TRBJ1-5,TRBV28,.,CASSLSGRVPNQPQHF,TGTGCCAGCAGTTTGAGTGGGCGGGTCCCCAATCAGCCCCAGCATTTT
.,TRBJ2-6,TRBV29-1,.,CSVEGARTISGANVLTF,TGCAGCGTTGAAGGGGCCCGGACAATCTCTGGGGCCAACGTCCTGACTTTC
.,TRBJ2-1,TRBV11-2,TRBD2,CASSADRSGGGFF,TGTGCCAGCAGCGCCGACAGATCTGGGGGGGGGTTCTTC
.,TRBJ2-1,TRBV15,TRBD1,CATSRAGGARGSYNEQFF,TGTGCCACCAGCAGAGCAGGGGGCGCCAGGGGTTCATACAATGAGCAGTTCTTC
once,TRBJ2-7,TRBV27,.,CASTPSYEQYF,TGTGCCAGCACCCCTTCCTACGAGCAGTACTTC
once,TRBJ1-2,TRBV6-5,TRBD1,CASRPNRGNYGYTF,TGTGCCAGCAGACCTAACAGGGGGAACTATGGCTACACCTTC
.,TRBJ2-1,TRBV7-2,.,CASSFTAVNEQFF,TGTGCCAGCAGCTTCACAGCCGTCAATGAGCAGTTCTTC
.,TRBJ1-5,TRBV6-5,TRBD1,CASSKGQGGNQPQHF,TGTGCCAGCAGTAAGGGACAGGGTGGAAATCAGCCCCAGCATTTT
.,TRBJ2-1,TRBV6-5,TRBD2,CASSPLAGGVNEQFF,TGTGCCAGCAGCCCCCTAGCGGGGGGGGTCAATGAGCAGTTCTTC
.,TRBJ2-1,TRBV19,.,CASEGTLSGTYNEQFF,TGTGCCAGTGAGGGTACCCTCTCGGGGACCTACAATGAGCAGTTCTTC
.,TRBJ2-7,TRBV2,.,CASSAGTLYEQYF,TGTGCCAGCAGTGCCGGTACTCTTTACGAGCAGTACTTC
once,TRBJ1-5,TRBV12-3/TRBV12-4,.,CASSSGSQPQHF,TGTGCCAGCAGTTCAGGAAGCCAGCCCCAGCATTTT
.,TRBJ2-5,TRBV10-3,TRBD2,CATLSGEKETQYF,TGTGCCACCCTTAGCGGGGAAAAAGAGACCCAGTACTTC
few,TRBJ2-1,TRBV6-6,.,CASSPPAVSSYNEQFF,TGTGCCAGCAGCCCGCCAGCGGTGAGCTCCTACAATGAGCAGTTCTTC
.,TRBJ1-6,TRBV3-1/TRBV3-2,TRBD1,CASRLDRGQSPLHF,TGTGCCAGCAGGCTGGACAGGGGGCAATCACCCCTCCACTTT
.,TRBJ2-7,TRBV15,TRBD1,CATSRGTGTLYEQYF,TGTGCCACCAGCAGAGGGACAGGGACTCTTTACGAGCAGTACTTC
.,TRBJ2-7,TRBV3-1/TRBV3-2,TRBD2,CASSRQTSGGAREQYF,TGTGCCAGCAGCCGCCAGACTAGCGGGGGGGCTCGCGAGCAGTACTTC
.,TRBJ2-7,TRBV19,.,CASSKRTTYEQYF,TGTGCCAGTAGCAAAAGGACTACCTACGAGCAGTACTTC
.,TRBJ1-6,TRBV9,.,CASSFGSTRGNSPLHF,TGTGCCAGCAGCTTTGGGAGCACTAGAGGTAATTCACCCCTCCACTTT
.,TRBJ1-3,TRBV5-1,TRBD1,CASSSTGDSGNTIYF,TGCGCCAGCAGTTCAACAGGGGACTCTGGAAACACCATATATTTT
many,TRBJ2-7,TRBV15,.,CATSRDAGRNQNYEQYF,TGTGCCACCAGCAGAGATGCGGGCAGAAACCAGAACTACGAGCAGTACTTC
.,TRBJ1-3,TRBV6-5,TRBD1,CASSYDRVQNTIYF,TGTGCCAGCAGTTACGACAGGGTTCAAAACACCATATATTTT
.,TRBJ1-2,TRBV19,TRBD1,CASSTPGTGTYGYTF,TGTGCCAGTAGTACCCCCGGGACAGGGACTTATGGCTACACCTTC
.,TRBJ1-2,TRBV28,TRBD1,CAILTGAYGYTF,TGTGCCATCCTAACAGGGGCATATGGCTACACCTTC
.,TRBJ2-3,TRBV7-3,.,CASSLGSPDTQYF,TGTGCCAGCAGCCTAGGGAGCCCAGATACGCAGTATTTT
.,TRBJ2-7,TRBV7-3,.,CASSLTAGTPYEQYF,TGTGCCAGCAGCTTAACGGCAGGAACCCCCTACGAGCAGTACTTC
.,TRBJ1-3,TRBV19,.,CASSKFGAVNSGNTIYF,TGTGCCAGTAGTAAGTTTGGGGCAGTAAACTCTGGAAACACCATATATTTT
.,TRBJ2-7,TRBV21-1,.,CASSKAPSTEIPYEQYF,TGTGCCAGCAGCAAAGCCCCCTCGACAGAGATCCCCTACGAGCAGTACTTC
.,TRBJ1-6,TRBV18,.,CASSPRSNSPLHF,TGTGCCAGCTCACCGAGGAGCAATTCACCCCTCCACTTT
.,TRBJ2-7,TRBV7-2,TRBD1,CASSSLTGITVEQYF,TGTGCCAGCAGCTCGCTGACAGGGATCACTGTCGAGCAGTACTTC
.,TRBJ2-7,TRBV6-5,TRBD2,CASRGLAGAAYEQYF,TGTGCCAGCAGGGGACTAGCGGGAGCCGCTTACGAGCAGTACTTC
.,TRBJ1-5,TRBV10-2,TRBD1,CASSEQGASQPQHF,TGCGCCAGCAGTGAACAGGGGGCGTCCCAGCCCCAGCATTTT
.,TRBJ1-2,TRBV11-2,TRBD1,CASSPDRNYGYTF,TGTGCCAGCAGCCCGGACAGGAACTATGGCTACACCTTC
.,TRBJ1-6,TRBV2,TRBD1,CASRRTGDYNSPLHF,TGTGCCAGCAGGCGGACAGGGGACTATAATTCACCCCTCCACTTT
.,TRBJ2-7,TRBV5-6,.,CASSLGQSEREQYF,TGTGCCAGCAGCTTGGGGCAGTCCGAGCGCGAGCAGTACTTC
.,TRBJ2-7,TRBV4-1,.,CASSPKLREFFEQYF,TGCGCCAGCAGCCCGAAGCTCAGGGAATTTTTTGAGCAGTACTTC
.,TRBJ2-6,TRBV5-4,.,CASSSGTSSSGANVLTF,TGTGCCAGCAGCTCCGGGACATCGTCCTCTGGGGCCAACGTCCTGACTTTC
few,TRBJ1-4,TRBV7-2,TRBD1,CASSGSGTANEKLFF,TGTGCCAGCAGCGGGTCCGGGACAGCTAATGAAAAACTGTTTTTT
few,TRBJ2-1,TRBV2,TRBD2,CASRGENEQFF,TGTGCCAGCCGGGGGGAGAATGAGCAGTTCTTC
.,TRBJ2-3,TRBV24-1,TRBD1,CATSDRQDRGHTQYF,TGTGCCACCAGTGATCGTCAGGACAGGGGGCATACGCAGTATTTT
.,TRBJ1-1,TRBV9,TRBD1,CASSSAGGRTEAFF,TGTGCCAGCAGCTCGGCAGGGGGCCGGACTGAAGCTTTCTTT
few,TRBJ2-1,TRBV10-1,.,CASSPVRGGANEQFF,TGCGCCAGCAGTCCGGTAAGAGGGGGGGCCAATGAGCAGTTCTTC
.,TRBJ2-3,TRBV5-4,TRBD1,CASSLPWTGASDTQYF,TGTGCCAGCAGCTTACCTTGGACAGGGGCTTCAGATACGCAGTATTTT
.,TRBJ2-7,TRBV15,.,CATQPGFSYEQYF,TGTGCCACCCAACCGGGGTTTTCTTACGAGCAGTACTTC
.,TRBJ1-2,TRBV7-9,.,CASTDTGTRFYGYTF,TGTGCCAGCACCGACACCGGGACAAGGTTCTATGGCTACACCTTC
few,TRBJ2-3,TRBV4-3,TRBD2,CASSSSSGGAADTQYF,TGCGCCAGCAGTTCTTCTAGCGGGGGGGCAGCAGATACGCAGTATTTT
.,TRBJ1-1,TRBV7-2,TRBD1,CASSGYGTGDTEAFF,TGTGCCAGCAGCGGATACGGGACAGGGGACACTGAAGCTTTCTTT
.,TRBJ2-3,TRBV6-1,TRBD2,CASSVTSGGATDTQYF,TGTGCCAGCAGTGTTACTAGCGGGGGGGCTACAGATACGCAGTATTTT
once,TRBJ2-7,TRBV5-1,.,CASSLAGGQTYEQYF,TGCGCCAGCAGCTTGGCCGGTGGACAGACTTACGAGCAGTACTTC